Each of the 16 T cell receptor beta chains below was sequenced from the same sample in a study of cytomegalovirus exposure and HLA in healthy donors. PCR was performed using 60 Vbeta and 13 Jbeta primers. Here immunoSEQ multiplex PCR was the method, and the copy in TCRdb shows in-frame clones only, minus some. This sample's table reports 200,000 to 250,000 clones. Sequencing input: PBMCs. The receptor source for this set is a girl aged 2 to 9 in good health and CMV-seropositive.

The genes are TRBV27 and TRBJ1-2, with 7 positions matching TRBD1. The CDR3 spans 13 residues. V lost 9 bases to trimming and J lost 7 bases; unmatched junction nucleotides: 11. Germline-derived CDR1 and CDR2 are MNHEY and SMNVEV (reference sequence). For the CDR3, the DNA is TGTGCCAGTCCCCAGGGACAGATCAGTGGCTACACCTTC. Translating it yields CASPQGQISGYTF.

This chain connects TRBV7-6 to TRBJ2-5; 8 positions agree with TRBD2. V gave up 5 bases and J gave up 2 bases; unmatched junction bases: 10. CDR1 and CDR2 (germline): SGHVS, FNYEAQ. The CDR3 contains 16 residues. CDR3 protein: CASSELAGPPQETQYF. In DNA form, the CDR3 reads TGTGCCAGCAGCGAGTTAGCGGGACCCCCTCAAGAGACCCAGTACTTC.

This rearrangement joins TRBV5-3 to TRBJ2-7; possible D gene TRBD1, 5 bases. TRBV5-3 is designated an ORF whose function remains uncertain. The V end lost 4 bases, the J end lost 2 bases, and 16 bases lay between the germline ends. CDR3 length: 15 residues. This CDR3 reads CARSQSTDKAYEQYF. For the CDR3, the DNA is TGTGCCAGAAGCCAATCGACAGATAAGGCCTACGAGCAGTACTTC.

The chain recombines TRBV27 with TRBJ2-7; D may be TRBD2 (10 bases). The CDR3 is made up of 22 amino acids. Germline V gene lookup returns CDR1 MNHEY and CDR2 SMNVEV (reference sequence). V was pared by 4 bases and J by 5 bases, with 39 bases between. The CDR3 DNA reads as TGTGCCAGCAGTTCCCGTCCCGGGACAGGGTCAACGGGACTAGCGCTGCCCCACGAGCAGTACTTC. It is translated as CASSSRPGTGSTGLALPHEQYF.

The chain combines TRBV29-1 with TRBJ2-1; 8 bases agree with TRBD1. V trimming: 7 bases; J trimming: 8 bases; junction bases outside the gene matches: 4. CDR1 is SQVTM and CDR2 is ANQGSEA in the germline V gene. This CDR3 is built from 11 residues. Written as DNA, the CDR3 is TGCAGCGGACAACAGGGGGATGAGCAGTTCTTC. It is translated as CSGQQGDEQFF.

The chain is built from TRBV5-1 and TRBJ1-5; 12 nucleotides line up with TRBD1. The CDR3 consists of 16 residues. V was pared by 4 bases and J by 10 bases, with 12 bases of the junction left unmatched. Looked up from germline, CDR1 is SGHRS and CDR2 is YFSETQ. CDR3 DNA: TGCGCCAGCAGCCCGGGGACAGGGGGCTATCTAGTCCCCCAGCATTTT. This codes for CASSPGTGGYLVPQHF. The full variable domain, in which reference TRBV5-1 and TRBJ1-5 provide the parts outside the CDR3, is KAGVTQTPRYLIKTRGQQVTLSCSPISGHRSVSWYQQTPGQGLQFLFEYFSETQRNKGNFPGRFSGRQFSNSRSEMNVSTLELGDSALYLCASSPGTGGYLVPQHFGDGTRLSIL.

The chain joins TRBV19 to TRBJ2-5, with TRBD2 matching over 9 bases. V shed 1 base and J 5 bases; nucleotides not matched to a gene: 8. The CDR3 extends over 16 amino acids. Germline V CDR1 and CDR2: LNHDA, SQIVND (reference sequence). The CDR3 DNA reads TGTGCCAGTAGTATAGCAGGGCTAGCGGGGCCGGAGACCCAGTACTTC. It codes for CASSIAGLAGPETQYF.

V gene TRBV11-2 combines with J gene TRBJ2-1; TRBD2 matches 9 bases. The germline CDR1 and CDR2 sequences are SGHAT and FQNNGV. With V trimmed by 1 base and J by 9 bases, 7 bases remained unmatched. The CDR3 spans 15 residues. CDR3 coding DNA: TGTGCCAGCAGCTTAGTGGCGGGAGGGGGGGGTGAGCAGTTCTTC. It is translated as CASSLVAGGGGEQFF.

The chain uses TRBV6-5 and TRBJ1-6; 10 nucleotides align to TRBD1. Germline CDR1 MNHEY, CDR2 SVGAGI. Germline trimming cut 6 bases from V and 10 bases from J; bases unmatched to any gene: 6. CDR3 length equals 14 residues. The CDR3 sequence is CASSRQGAGSPLHF. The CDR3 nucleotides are TGTGCCAGCAGCCGACAGGGGGCCGGGTCACCCCTCCACTTT.

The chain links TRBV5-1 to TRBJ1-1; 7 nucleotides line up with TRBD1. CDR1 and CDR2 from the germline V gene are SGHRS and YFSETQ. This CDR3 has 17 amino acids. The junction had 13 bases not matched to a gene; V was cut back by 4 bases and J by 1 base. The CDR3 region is CASSPGYRGAKNTEAFF. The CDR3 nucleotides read TGCGCCAGCAGCCCAGGGTACAGGGGTGCTAAGAACACTGAAGCTTTCTTT.

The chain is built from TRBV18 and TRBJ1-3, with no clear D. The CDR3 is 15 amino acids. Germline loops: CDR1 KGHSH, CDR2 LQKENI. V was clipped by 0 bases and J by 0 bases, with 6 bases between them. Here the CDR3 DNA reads TGTGCCAGCTCACCACCGTCCCGCTCTGGAAACACCATATATTTT. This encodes CASSPPSRSGNTIYF.

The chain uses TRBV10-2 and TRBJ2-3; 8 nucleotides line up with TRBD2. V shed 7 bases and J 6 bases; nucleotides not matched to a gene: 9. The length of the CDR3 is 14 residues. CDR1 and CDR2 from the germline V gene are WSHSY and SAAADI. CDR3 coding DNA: TGCGCCAGCACCCCTAGCGGGCCCCCGGATACGCAGTATTTT. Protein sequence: CASTPSGPPDTQYF.

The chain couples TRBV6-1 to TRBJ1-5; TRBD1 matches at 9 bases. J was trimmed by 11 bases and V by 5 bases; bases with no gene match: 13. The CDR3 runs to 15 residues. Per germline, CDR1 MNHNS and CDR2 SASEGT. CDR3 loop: CASSSPGQGKSTQHF. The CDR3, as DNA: TGTGCCAGCAGTTCGCCGGGACAGGGCAAGTCAACCCAGCATTTT.

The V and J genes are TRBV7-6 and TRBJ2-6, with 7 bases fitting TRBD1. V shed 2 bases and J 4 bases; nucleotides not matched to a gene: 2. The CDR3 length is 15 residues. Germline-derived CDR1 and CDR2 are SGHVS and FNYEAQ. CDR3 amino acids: CASSLQGDGANVLTF. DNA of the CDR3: TGTGCCAGCAGCTTACAGGGGGACGGGGCCAACGTCCTGACTTTC.

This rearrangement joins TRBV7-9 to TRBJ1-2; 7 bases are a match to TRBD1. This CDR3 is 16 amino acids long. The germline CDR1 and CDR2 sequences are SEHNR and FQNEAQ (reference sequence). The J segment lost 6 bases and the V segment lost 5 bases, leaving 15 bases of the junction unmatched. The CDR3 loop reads CASSRGGQGGINGYTF. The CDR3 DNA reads TGTGCCAGCAGCCGCGGGGGGCAGGGGGGAATCAATGGCTACACCTTC.

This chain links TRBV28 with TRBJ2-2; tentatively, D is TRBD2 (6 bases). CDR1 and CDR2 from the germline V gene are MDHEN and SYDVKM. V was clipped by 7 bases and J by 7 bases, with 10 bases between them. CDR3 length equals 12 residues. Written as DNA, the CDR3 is TGTGCCAGCACTCTTAGCGGCGGGGAGCTGTTTTTT. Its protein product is CASTLSGGELFF.